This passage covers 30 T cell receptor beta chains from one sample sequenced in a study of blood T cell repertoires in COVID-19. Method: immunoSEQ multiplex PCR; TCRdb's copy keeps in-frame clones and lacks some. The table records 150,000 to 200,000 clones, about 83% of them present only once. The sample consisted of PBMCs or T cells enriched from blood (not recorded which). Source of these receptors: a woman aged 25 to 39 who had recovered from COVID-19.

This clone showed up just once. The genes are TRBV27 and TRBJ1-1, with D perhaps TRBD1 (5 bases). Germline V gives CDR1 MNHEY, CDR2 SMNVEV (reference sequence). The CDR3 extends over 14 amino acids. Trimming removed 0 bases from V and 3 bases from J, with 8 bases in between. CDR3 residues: CASSLSGGYTEAFF. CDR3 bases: TGTGCCAGCAGTTTATCTGGGGGGTACACTGAAGCTTTCTTT.

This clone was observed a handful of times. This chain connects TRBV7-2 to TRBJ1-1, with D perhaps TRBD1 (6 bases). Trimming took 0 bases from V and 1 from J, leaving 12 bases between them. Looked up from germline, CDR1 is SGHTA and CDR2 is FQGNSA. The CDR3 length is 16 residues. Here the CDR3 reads CASSLAFLTGNTEAFF. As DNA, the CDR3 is TGTGCCAGCAGCTTAGCCTTTCTGACAGGGAACACTGAAGCTTTCTTT.

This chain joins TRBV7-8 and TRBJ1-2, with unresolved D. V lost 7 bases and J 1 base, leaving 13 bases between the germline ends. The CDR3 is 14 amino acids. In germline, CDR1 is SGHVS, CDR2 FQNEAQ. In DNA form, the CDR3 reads TGTGCCAGCACCAAAAGCGGGGTTAACTATGGCTACACCTTC. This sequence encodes CASTKSGVNYGYTF.

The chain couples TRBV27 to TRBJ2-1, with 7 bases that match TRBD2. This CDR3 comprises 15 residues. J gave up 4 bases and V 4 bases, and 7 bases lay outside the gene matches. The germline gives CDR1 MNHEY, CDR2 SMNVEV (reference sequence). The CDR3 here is CASSWSAGAYNEQFF. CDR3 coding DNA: TGTGCCAGCAGTTGGTCGGCGGGAGCGTACAATGAGCAGTTCTTC.

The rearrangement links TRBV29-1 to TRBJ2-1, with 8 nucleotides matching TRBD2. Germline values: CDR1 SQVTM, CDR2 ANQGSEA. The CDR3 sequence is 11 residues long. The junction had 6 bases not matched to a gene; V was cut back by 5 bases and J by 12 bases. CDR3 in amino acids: CSVRREDWQFF. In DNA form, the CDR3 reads TGCAGCGTTAGGCGGGAGGATTGGCAGTTCTTC.

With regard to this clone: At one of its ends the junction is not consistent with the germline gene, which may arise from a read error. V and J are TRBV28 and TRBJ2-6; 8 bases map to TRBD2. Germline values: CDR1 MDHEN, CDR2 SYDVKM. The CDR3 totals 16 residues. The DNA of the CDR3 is TGTGCCAGCAGTGGCGGGGGGAACTCTGGGGCTAACGTCCTGACTTTC. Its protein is CASSGGGNSGANVLTF.

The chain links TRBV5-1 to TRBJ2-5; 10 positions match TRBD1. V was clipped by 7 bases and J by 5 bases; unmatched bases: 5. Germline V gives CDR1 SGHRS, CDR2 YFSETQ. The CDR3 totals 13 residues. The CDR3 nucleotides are TGCGCCAGCGAAGGGACAGGGGTCGAGACCCAGTACTTC. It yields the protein CASEGTGVETQYF. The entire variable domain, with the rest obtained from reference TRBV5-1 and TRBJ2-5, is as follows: KAGVTQTPRYLIKTRGQQVTLSCSPISGHRSVSWYQQTPGQGLQFLFEYFSETQRNKGNFPGRFSGRQFSNSRSEMNVSTLELGDSALYLCASEGTGVETQYFGPGTRLLVL.

The CDR3 sequence is CASSRTSGDNEQFF. CDR3 nucleotides: TGTGCCAGTAGTCGGACTAGCGGGGACAATGAGCAGTTCTTC. The V gene is TRBV19, the J gene TRBJ2-1; 12 bases align to TRBD2. Germline V gives CDR1 LNHDA, CDR2 SQIVND (reference sequence). The ends lost 5 bases at V and 5 bases at J; junction bases unmatched: 1. The CDR3 is 14 amino acids.

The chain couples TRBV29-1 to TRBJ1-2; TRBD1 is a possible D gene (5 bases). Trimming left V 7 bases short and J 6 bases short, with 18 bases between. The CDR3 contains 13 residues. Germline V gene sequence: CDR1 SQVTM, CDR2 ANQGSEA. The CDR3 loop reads CSGIPSGGDGYTF. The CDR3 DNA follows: TGCAGCGGTATCCCCAGTGGGGGGGATGGCTACACCTTC.

CDR3 DNA sequence: TGTGCCAGCAGCCTCAGGACTAGCGGGACAGATACGCAGTATTTT. It specifies CASSLRTSGTDTQYF. This rearrangement joins TRBV7-9 to TRBJ2-3; 11 positions agree with TRBD2. V trimming: 5 bases; J trimming: 3 bases; junction bases outside the gene matches: 4. The germline gives CDR1 SEHNR, CDR2 FQNEAQ (reference sequence). CDR3 size: 15 residues.

Written as DNA, the CDR3 is TGTGCCAGCAGTTTAACGCAGAAGAACACTGAAGCTTTCTTT. Its translation: CASSLTQKNTEAFF. The J gene is TRBJ1-1, the V gene TRBV28; D call uncertain. Germline V gene sequence: CDR1 MDHEN, CDR2 SYDVKM. The CDR3 sequence is 14 residues long. Trimming shortened V by 2 bases and J by 1 base, and 8 bases separated the two germline ends.

This chain's CDR3 is CASSSAPGGKNIQYF. CDR3 nucleotides: TGTGCCAGCAGCTCAGCTCCGGGGGGGAAAAACATTCAGTACTTC. The rearrangement joins TRBV7-9 to TRBJ2-4; 8 nucleotides align to TRBD2. The germline V gene has CDR1 SEHNR and CDR2 FQNEAQ (reference sequence). Trimming at V came to 4 bases and at J to 4 bases, leaving 6 bases not matched to a gene. The CDR3 is 15 amino acids.

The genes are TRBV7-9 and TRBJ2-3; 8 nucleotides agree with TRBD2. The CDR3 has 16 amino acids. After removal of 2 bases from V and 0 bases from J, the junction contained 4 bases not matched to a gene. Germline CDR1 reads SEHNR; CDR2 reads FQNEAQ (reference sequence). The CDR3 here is CASSLRASGSTDTQYF. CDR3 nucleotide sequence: TGTGCCAGCAGCTTACGGGCTAGCGGGAGCACAGATACGCAGTATTTT.

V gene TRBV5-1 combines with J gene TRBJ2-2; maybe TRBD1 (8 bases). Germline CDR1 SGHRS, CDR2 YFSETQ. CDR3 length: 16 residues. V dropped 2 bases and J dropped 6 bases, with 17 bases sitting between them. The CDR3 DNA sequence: TGCGCCAGCAGCTTCGGGGGGACAGGCGGTCCCGGGGAGCTGTTTTTT. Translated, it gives CASSFGGTGGPGELFF.

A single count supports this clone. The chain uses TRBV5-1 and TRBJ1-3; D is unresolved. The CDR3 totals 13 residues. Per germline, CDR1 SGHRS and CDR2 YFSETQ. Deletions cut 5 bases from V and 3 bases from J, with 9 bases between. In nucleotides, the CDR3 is TGCGCCAGCAGAGAGGAGGGTGGAAACACCATATATTTT. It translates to CASREEGGNTIYF.

The CDR3: CASSLVGASGADTQYF. CDR3 sequence (DNA): TGCGCCAGCAGCTTGGTCGGGGCTAGCGGAGCAGATACGCAGTATTTT. This chain uses TRBV5-1 with TRBJ2-3, with 7 bases fitting TRBD2. There are 16 residues in the CDR3. From germline, CDR1 is SGHRS and CDR2 YFSETQ. Trimming took 0 bases from V and 4 from J; bases not matched to a gene: 8. The full variable domain, rest sourced from reference TRBV5-1 and TRBJ2-3, is KAGVTQTPRYLIKTRGQQVTLSCSPISGHRSVSWYQQTPGQGLQFLFEYFSETQRNKGNFPGRFSGRQFSNSRSEMNVSTLELGDSALYLCASSLVGASGADTQYFGPGTRLTVL.

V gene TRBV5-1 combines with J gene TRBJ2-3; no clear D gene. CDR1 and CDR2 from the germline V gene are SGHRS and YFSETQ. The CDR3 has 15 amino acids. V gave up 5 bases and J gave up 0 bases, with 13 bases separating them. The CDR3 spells CASRALPASTDTQYF. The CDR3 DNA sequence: TGCGCCAGCAGAGCCCTCCCCGCTAGCACAGATACGCAGTATTTT.

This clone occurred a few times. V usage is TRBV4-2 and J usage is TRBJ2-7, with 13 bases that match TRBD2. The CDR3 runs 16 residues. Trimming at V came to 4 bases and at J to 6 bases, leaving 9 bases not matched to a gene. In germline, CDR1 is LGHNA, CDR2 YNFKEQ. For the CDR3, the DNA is TGTGCCAGCAGCCTACGGACTAGCGGGGGTCTTTTCGAGCAGTACTTC. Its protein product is CASSLRTSGGLFEQYF.

DNA for the CDR3: TGCGCCAGCAGCTTGGGCCCGGGTCCTCAAGAGACCCAGTACTTC. This translates into CASSLGPGPQETQYF. The rearrangement uses TRBV5-1 and TRBJ2-5; D not certain. The CDR3 contains 15 residues. Germline CDR1 SGHRS, CDR2 YFSETQ. The V end was cut by 0 bases, the J end by 2 bases, with 11 bases between.

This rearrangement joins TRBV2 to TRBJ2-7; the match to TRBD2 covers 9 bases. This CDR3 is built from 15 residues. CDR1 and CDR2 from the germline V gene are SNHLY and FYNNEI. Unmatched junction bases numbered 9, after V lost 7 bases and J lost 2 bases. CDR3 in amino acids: CASTAGGGGAYEQYF. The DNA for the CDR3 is TGTGCCAGCACTGCGGGGGGGGGCGGCGCCTACGAGCAGTACTTC.

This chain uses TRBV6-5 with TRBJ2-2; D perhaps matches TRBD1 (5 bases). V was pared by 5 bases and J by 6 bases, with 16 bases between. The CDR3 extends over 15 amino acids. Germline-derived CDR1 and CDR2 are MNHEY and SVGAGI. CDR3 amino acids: CASSPIRVNAGELFF. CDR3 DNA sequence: TGTGCCAGCAGTCCGATCAGGGTAAATGCCGGGGAGCTGTTTTTT.

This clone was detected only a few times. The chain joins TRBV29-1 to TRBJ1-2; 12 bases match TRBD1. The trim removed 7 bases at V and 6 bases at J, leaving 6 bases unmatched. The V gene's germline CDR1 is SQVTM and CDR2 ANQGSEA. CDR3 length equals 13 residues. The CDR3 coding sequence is TGCAGCGGTGGGACAGGGGGCTTGAATGGCTACACCTTC. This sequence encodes CSGGTGGLNGYTF.

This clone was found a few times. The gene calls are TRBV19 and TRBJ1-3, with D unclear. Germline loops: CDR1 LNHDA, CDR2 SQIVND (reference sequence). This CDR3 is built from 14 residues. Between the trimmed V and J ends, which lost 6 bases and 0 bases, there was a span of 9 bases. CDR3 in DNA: TGTGCCAGTAGAATTGACTCCTCTGGAAACACCATATATTTT. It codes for CASRIDSSGNTIYF.

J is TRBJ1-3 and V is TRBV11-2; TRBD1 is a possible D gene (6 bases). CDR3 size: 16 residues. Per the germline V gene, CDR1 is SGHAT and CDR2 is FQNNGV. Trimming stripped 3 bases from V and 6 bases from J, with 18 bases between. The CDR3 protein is CASSFQGQTLENTIYF. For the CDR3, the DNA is TGTGCCAGCAGCTTCCAAGGACAGACTCTGGAAAACACCATATATTTT.

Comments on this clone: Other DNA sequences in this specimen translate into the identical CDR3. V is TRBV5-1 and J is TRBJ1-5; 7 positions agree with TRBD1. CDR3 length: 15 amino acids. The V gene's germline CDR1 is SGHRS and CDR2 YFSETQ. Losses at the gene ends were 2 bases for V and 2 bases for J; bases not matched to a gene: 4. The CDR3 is CASSFDGQGNQPQHF. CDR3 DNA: TGCGCCAGCAGCTTCGACGGACAGGGCAATCAGCCCCAGCATTTT.

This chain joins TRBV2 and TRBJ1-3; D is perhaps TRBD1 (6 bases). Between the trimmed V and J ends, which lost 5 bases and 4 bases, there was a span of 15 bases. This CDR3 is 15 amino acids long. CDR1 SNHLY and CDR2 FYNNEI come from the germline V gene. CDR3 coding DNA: TGTGCCAGCAGTTCCTACAGGGCGCTAGGAAACACCATATATTTT. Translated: CASSSYRALGNTIYF.

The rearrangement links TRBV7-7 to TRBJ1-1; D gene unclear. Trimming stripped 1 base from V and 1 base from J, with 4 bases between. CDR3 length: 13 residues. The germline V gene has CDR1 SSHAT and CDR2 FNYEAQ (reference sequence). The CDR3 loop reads CASSLDKNTEAFF. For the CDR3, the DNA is TGTGCCAGCAGCTTAGACAAGAACACTGAAGCTTTCTTT.

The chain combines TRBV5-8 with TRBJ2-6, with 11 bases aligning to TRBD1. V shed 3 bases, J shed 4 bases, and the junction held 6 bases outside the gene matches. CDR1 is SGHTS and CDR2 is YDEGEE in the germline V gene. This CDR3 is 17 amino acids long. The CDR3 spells CASSSGQGAPGANVLTF. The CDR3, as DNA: TGTGCCAGCAGCTCCGGACAGGGGGCGCCCGGGGCCAACGTCCTGACTTTC.

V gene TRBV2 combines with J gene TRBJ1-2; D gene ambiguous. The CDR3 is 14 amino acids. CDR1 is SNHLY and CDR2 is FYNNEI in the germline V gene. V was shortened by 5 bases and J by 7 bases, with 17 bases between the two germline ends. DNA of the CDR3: TGTGCCAGCAGTTCGGGAGTGGTGGACCGTGGCTACACCTTC. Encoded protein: CASSSGVVDRGYTF.

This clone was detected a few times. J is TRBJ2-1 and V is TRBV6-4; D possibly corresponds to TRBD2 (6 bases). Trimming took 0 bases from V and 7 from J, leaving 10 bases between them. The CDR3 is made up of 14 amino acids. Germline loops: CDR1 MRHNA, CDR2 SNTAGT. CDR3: CASSDSLAANEQFF. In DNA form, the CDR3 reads TGTGCCAGCAGTGACTCGTTAGCGGCAAATGAGCAGTTCTTC.